This entry describes one T cell receptor beta chain. At one of its ends the junction is not consistent with the germline gene, which may arise from a read error. The CDR3 loop spans 14 amino acids. Germline CDR1 is MNHEY and CDR2 is SVGAGI. The record originates from a study of blood T cell repertoires in COVID-19. Assay: immunoSEQ multiplex PCR; the TCRdb copy retains only in-frame clones and omits some. Among over 200,000 clones listed, 81% were seen once. Participants had their cohort set by participant-reported clinical history. The V and J genes are TRBV6-5 and TRBJ2-7, with D maybe TRBD1 (6 bases). Sequenced: PBMCs or T cells enriched from blood (not recorded which). This TCR came from a woman in her fifties or sixties with acute COVID-19. CDR3 nucleotide sequence: TGTGCCAGCAGTTACACAGGACAGTCCTCCGAGCAGTACTTC. This encodes CASSYTGQSSEQYF.